A single sample is the source of the 3 T cell receptor beta chains below, sequenced in a study of blood T cells in healthy people across ages. For the second PCR, which ran for about 7 to 11 cycles, a sample-barcoded 5' primer and a J-beta primer mix were used. One entry per CDR3 protein, called by TCRdb with MiXCR from the 5' RACE reads. This table holds hundreds of thousands of distinct CDR3 sequences, more than 45% found once. The sequenced sample was blood. Source of these receptors: a woman aged 80 or over in good health.

CDR3 nucleotide sequence: TGCGCCAGCAGCCAAGAGACCCTAGCGGGGAGCACAGATACGCAGTATTTT. It yields the protein CASSQETLAGSTDTQYF. V is TRBV4-3 and J is TRBJ2-3; TRBD2 aligns across 9 bases. The V gene's germline CDR1 is LGHNA and CDR2 YSLEER. This CDR3 has 17 amino acids. The J segment lost 0 bases and the V segment lost 0 bases, leaving 4 bases of the junction unmatched.

Details on this clonotype: A read error is possible here, since a much larger clone lies one base away. This chain links TRBV20-1 with TRBJ2-4; D remains unclear. Germline CDR1 is DFQATT and CDR2 is SNEGSKA (reference sequence). This CDR3 contains 12 residues. The DNA of the CDR3 is TGCAGTGCTGGAGAAAGTAGAAACATTCAGTACTTC. This sequence encodes CSAGESRNIQYF.

The sample holds a few counts of this clonotype. The rearrangement uses TRBV12-3 or TRBV12-4 and TRBJ2-3, with D perhaps TRBD2 (5 bases). V shed 5 bases and J shed 0 bases, with 12 bases lying between them. This CDR3 contains 15 residues. The CDR3 is CASSVPRGSTDTQYF. The CDR3 bases are TGTGCCAGCAGTGTGCCTAGAGGGAGCACAGATACGCAGTATTTT.